The T cell receptor beta chain described here comes from a study of T cells in Graves' hyperthyroidism and ophthalmopathy. Based on clinical symptoms, serum thyroxine and TRAb, thyroid ultrasound and orbital computed tomography, diagnoses were reached. Source material for PBMCs was 10 ml fresh peripheral blood. V shed 0 bases and J 1 base; nucleotides not matched to a gene: 17. CDR3 size: 20 residues. Germline values: CDR1 LNHNV, CDR2 YYDKDF (reference sequence). TCR beta CDR3 regions were amplified from RNA. The primer set for the first-round RT-PCR of the TCR CDR3 was HTBI. TCRdb analysed the multiplex PCR reads with MiXCR anew, one entry per CDR3 protein. The sample lists hundreds of thousands of distinct CDR3 sequences, 15% to 20% occurring once.

V is TRBV15 and J is TRBJ1-1; 7 bases are shared with TRBD1. This receptor was identified in a woman aged 25-40 years with Graves' hyperthyroidism. The sequenced material came from blood. This CDR3 reads CATSRDGVVTPGTENTEAFF. CDR3 DNA sequence: TGTGCCACCAGCAGAGATGGGGTCGTGACCCCCGGGACAGAGAACACTGAAGCTTTCTTT.